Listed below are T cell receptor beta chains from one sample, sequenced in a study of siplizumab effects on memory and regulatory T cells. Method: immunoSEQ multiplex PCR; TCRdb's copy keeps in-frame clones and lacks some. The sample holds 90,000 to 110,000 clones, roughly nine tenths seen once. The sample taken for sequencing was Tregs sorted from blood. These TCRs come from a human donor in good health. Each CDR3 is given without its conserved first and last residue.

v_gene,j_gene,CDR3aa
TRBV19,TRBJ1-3,ASSPSSSGNTIY
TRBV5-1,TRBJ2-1,ASSLGQGSSYNEQF
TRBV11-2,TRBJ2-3,ASSPGAHTDTQY
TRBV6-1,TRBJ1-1,ASRGQGRVAF
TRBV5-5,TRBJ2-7,ASSQNLEARREQY
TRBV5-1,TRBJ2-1,ASSIKFEQF
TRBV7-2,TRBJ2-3,ASSLTGYTDTQY
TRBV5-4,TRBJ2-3,ASSPRQSNTQY
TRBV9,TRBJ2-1,ASSVTMDSTAGYNEQF
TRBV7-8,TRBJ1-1,ASSRNRGTNTEAF
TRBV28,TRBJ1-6,ASTPPRQGRSPLH
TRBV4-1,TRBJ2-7,ASSLTGVSYEQY
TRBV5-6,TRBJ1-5,ASSLGGGRSNQPQH
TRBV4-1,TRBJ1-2,ASSQGQQGTYGYT
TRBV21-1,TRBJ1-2,ASSPYDRGKSNYGYT
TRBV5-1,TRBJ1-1,ASSVRERNTEAF
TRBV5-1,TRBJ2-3,ASSLVQLADTQY
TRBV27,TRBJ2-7,ASSHSWDRASISYEQY
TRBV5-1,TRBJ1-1,ASSVGPGREAF
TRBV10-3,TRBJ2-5,AISDPRQTGGETQY
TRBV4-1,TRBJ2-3,ASSQRQVGTDTQY
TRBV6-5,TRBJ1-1,ASRGRGPGEAF